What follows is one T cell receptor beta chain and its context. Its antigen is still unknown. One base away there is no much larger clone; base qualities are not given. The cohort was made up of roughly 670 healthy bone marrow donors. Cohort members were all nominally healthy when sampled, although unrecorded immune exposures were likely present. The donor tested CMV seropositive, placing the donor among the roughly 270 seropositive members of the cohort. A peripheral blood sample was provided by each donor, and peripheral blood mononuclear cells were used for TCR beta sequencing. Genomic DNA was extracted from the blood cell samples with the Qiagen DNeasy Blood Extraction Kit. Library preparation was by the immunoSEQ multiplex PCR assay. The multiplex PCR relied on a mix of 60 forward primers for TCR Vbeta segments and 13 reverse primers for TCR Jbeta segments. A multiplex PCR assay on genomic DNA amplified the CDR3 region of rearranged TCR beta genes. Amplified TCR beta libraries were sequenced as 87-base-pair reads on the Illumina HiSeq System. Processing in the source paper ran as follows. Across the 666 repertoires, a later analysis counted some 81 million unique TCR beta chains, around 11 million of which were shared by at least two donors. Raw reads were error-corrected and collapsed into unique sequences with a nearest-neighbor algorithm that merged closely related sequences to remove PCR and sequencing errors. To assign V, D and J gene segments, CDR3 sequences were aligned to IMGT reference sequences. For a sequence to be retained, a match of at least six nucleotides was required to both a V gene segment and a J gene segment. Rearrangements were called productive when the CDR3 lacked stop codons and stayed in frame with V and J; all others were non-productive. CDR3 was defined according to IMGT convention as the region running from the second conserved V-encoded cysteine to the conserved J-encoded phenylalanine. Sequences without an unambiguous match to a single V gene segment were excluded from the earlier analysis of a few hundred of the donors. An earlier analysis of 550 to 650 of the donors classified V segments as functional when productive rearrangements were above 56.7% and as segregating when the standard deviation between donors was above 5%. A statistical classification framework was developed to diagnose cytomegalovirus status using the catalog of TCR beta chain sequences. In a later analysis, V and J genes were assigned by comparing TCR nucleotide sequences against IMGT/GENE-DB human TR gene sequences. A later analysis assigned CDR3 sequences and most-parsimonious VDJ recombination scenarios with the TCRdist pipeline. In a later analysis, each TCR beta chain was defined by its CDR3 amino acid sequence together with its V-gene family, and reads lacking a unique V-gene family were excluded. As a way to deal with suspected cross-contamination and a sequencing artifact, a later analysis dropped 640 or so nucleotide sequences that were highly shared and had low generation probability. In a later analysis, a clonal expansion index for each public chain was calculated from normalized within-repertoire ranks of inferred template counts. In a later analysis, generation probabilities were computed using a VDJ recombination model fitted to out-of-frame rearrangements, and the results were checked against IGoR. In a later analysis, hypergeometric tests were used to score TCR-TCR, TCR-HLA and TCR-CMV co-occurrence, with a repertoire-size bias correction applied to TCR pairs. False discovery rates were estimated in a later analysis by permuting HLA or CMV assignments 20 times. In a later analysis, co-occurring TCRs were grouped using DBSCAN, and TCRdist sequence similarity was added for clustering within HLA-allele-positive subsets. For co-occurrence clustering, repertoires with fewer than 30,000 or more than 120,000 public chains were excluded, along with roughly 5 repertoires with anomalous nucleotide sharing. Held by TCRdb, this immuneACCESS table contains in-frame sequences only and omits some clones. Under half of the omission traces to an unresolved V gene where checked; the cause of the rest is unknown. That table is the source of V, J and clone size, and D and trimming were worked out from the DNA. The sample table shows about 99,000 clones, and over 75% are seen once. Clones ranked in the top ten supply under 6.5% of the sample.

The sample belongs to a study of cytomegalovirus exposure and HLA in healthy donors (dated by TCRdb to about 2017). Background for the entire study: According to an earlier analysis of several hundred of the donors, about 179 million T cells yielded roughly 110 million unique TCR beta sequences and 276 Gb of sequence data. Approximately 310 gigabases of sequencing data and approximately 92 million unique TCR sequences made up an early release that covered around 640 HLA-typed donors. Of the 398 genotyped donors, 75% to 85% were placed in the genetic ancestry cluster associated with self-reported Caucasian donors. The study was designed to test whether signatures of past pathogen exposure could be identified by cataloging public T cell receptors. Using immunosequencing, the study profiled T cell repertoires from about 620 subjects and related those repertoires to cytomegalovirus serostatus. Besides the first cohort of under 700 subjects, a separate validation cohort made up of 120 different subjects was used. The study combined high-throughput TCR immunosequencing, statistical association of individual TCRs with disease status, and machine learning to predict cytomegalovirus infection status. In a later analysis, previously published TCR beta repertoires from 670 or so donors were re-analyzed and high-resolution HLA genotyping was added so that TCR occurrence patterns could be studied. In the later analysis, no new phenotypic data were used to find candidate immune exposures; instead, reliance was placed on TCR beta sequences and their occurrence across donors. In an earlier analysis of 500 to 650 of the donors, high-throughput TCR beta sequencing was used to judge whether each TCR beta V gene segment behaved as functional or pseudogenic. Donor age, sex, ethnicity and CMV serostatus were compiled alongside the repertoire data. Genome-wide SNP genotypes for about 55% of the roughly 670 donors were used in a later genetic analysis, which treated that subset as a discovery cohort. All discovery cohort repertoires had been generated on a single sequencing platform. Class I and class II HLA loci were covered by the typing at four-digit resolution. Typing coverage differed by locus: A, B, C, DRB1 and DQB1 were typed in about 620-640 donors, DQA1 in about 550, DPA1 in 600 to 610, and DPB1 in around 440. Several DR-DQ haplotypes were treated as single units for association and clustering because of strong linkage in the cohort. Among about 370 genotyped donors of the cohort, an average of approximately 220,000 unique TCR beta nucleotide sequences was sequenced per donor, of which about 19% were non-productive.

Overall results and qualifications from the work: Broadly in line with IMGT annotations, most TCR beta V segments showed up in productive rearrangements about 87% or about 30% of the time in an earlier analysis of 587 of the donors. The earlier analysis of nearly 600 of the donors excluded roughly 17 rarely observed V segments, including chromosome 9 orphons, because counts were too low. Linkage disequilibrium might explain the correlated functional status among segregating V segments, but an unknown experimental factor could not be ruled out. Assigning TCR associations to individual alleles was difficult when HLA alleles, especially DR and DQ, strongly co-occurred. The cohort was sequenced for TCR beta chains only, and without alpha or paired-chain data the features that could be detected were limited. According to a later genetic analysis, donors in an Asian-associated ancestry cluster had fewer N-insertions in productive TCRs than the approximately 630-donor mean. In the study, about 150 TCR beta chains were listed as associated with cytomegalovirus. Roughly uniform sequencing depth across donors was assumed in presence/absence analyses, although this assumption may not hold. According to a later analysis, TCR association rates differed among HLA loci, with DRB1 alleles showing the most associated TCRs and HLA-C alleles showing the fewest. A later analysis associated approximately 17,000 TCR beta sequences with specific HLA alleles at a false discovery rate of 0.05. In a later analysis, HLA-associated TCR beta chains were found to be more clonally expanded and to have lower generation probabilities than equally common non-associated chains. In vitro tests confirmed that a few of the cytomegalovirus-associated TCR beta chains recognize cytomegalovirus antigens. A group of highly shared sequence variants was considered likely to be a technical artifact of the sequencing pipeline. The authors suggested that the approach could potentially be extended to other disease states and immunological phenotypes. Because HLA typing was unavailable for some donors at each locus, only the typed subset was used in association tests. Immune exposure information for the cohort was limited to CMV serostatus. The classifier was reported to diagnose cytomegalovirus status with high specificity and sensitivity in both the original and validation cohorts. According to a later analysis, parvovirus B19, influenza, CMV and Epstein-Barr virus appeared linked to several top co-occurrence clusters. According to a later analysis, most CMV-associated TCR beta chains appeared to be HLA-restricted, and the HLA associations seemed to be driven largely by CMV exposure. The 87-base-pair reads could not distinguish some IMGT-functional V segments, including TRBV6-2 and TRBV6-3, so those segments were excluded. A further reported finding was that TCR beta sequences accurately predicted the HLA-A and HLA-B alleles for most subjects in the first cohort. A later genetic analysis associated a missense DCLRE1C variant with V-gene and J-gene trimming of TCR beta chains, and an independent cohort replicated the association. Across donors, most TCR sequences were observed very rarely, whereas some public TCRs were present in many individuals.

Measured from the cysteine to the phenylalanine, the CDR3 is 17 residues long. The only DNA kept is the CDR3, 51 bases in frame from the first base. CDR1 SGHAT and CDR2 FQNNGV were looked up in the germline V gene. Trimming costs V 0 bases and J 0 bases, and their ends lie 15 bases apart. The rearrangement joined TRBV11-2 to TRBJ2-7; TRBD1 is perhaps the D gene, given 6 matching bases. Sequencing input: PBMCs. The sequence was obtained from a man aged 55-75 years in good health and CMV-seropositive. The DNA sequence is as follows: TGTGCCAGCAGCTTAGATCGAACAGGGCAGAGCTCCTACGAGCAGTACTTC. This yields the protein CASSLDRTGQSSYEQYF.